This T cell receptor (beta chain) was recovered during a study of early T cells in non-severe SARS-CoV-2 infection. Background on the study: Unsorted whole-blood RNA was sequenced in bulk, leaving chains unpaired.

MiXCR was run by TCRdb on the 5' RACE reads, yielding one entry per CDR3 protein. The sample lists some 81,000 distinct CDR3 sequences, roughly 9.6% seen once, with about 5.3% in the top ten. Germline V gene data show CDR1 as MDHEN and CDR2 as SYDVKM. The CDR3 runs to 12 residues. Trimming left V 3 bases short and J 7 bases short, with 10 bases between. V gene TRBV28 combines with J gene TRBJ2-7, with D perhaps given as TRBD1 or TRBD2 (5 bases each). The sample taken for sequencing was whole blood. This TCR was recovered from an adult who was a healthcare worker with PCR-confirmed SARS-CoV-2 infection or an uninfected control (not recorded which). In DNA, the CDR3 is TGTGCCAGCAGTTTCCTGGGGGTAGAGCAGTACTTC. Translation: CASSFLGVEQYF.